The 27 T cell receptor beta chains below come from one sample, sequenced in a study of regulatory T cells in long-lasting Graves disease. Documented time point: newly diagnosed GD, antithyroid drugs for less than 3 months. Making the TCR library involved RNA that had been extracted from PBMCs. Both iRepertoire HTBI primers and Arm-PCR of CDR3 regions were used to build the TCR beta libraries. Using its own MiXCR run on the multiplex PCR reads, TCRdb lists one record per CDR3 protein. In the table there are about 560,000 distinct CDR3 sequences, around 15% of which are singletons. The same data also contributed to another study, on T cells in Graves' hyperthyroidism and ophthalmopathy.

The input for sequencing was peripheral blood mononuclear cells (PBMCs), taken at new diagnosis, from a patient treated with antithyroid drugs. The origin of the receptors is a man between 18 and 29 years old with Graves disease.

This clonotype was recorded many times. The chain joins TRBV6-1 to TRBJ1-1, with TRBD1 matching 8 bases. The junction had 5 bases not matched to a gene; V was cut back by 4 bases and J by 4 bases. This CDR3 is 14 amino acids long. The germline V gene has CDR1 MNHNS and CDR2 SASEGT. This chain's CDR3 is CASSVATGGTEAFF. The CDR3 nucleotides are TGTGCCAGCAGTGTCGCCACAGGGGGCACTGAAGCTTTCTTT.

The chain is built from TRBV9 and TRBJ2-1; 7 nucleotides agree with TRBD2. Looked up from germline, CDR1 is SGDLS and CDR2 is YYNGEE. The CDR3 has 16 residues. Unmatched junction bases numbered 4, after V lost 1 base and J lost 0 bases. In DNA form, the CDR3 reads TGTGCCAGCAGCGTACGCGGGAGAGACTCCTACAATGAGCAGTTCTTC. This translates into CASSVRGRDSYNEQFF. Variable domain in full (rest from reference TRBV9 and TRBJ2-1): DSGVTQTPKHLITATGQRVTLRCSPRSGDLSVYWYQQSLDQGLQFLIQYYNGEERAKGNILERFSAQQFPDLHSELNLSSLELGDSALYFCASSVRGRDSYNEQFFGPGTRLTVL.

This chain uses TRBV12-3 or TRBV12-4 with TRBJ2-1; D perhaps matches TRBD1 (7 bases). Trimming stripped 7 bases from V and 7 bases from J, with 17 bases between. CDR3 length: 14 amino acids. CDR3 sequence reads: CASILGQAGNEQFF. The CDR3 nucleotides are TGTGCCAGCATCCTAGGACAGGCGGGAAATGAGCAGTTCTTC.

A note on this clonotype: Just one base apart from a much larger clone, this may be a read error. The genes are TRBV5-1 and TRBJ1-2; D remains ambiguous. The germline V and J ends were trimmed by 0 bases and 4 bases, with 16 bases remaining between them. The CDR3 covers 16 residues. Germline V gives CDR1 SGHRS, CDR2 YFSETQ. CDR3 loop: CASSLGTVPAGYGYTF. CDR3 nucleotides: TGCGCCAGCAGCTTGGGAACAGTTCCTGCGGGCTATGGCTACACCTTC.

This clonotype has a count of ten or more. The chain has TRBV27 and TRBJ1-1; 7 nucleotides align to TRBD1. V lost 5 bases, J lost 0 bases, and 9 bases stayed unmatched. Germline V gene data show CDR1 as MNHEY and CDR2 as SMNVEV (reference sequence). The CDR3 loop spans 16 amino acids. The CDR3 DNA is TGTGCCAGCAGTCCCATTTGGGGACAGCTGAACACTGAAGCTTTCTTT. Encoded protein: CASSPIWGQLNTEAFF.

The rearrangement links TRBV5-1 to TRBJ2-3; 10 bases align to TRBD1. Unmatched junction bases numbered 10, after V lost 4 bases and J lost 5 bases. The CDR3 has 16 residues. Germline V lookup: CDR1 SGHRS, CDR2 YFSETQ. The CDR3 sequence is CASSARQGARGDTQYF. The CDR3, as DNA: TGCGCCAGCAGCGCAAGACAGGGGGCGCGTGGAGATACGCAGTATTTT.

The chain carries TRBV3-1 and TRBJ2-2, with D perhaps being TRBD1 or TRBD2 (5 bases each). Trimming left V 0 bases short and J 7 bases short, with 9 bases between. Germline CDR1 LGHDT, CDR2 YNNKEL (reference sequence). The CDR3 covers 14 residues. CDR3 in amino acids: CASSQDLGDGELFF. CDR3 bases: TGTGCCAGCAGCCAAGATTTGGGGGACGGGGAGCTGTTTTTT.

Note on this clonotype: A read error may explain this, as a much larger clone is one base away. The V call is TRBV30, the J call TRBJ1-3, with unresolved D. Germline V gene sequence: CDR1 GTSNPN, CDR2 SVGIG (reference sequence). CDR3 length: 13 residues. The CDR3, as DNA: TGTGCCTGGAGGTTCTTCTCTGGAAGCACCATATATTTT. It is translated as CAWRFFSGSTIYF.

This clonotype appeared many times. The chain links TRBV7-6 to TRBJ2-7; maybe TRBD2 (6 bases). Germline V gene data show CDR1 as SGHVS and CDR2 as FNYEAQ. Trimming shortened V by 4 bases and J by 1 base, and 14 bases separated the two germline ends. The CDR3 sequence is 15 residues long. As DNA, the CDR3 is TGTGCCAGCAGCTACCTCGGGAGTACGTCCTACGAGCAGTACTTC. Protein product: CASSYLGSTSYEQYF.

The V and J genes are TRBV12-3 or TRBV12-4 and TRBJ2-4; TRBD2 agrees at 11 bases. V trimming: 2 bases; J trimming: 0 bases; junction bases outside the gene matches: 12. This CDR3 is built from 20 residues. As DNA, the CDR3 is TGTGCCAGCAGTTTATCCCCACTAGCGGGAGTGTTCAAAGCCAAAAACATTCAGTACTTC. This codes for CASSLSPLAGVFKAKNIQYF.

The gene calls are TRBV10-1 and TRBJ2-3, with D possibly being TRBD1 (6 bases). CDR1 and CDR2 from the germline V gene are WNHNN and SYGVQD (reference sequence). V shed 6 bases and J shed 0 bases, with 13 bases lying between them. The CDR3 runs 15 residues. As DNA, the CDR3 is TGCGCCAGCAGCCGGACAGCCTATAGCACAGATACGCAGTATTTT. This sequence encodes CASSRTAYSTDTQYF.

The rearrangement links TRBV3-1 to TRBJ1-2, with 8 bases fitting TRBD1. CDR1 and CDR2 (germline): LGHDT, YNNKEL (reference sequence). V lost 5 bases, J lost 4 bases, and 3 bases stayed unmatched. This CDR3 region has 13 residues. This CDR3 is CASSVTGGYGYTF. CDR3 coding DNA: TGTGCCAGCAGCGTAACAGGGGGCTATGGCTACACCTTC. Based on the CDR3 plus reference TRBV3-1 and TRBJ1-2, the full variable domain is DTAVSQTPKYLVTQMGNDKSIKCEQNLGHDTMYWYKQDSKKFLKIMFSYNNKELIINETVPNRFSPKSPDKAHLNLHINSLELGDSAVYFCASSVTGGYGYTFGSGTRLTVV.

The V and J genes are TRBV5-1 and TRBJ2-7; D gene unclear. The CDR3 length is 13 residues. CDR1 and CDR2 (germline): SGHRS, YFSETQ. With 0 bases removed from V and 4 bases from J, the gap between germline ends came to 8 bases. The DNA of the CDR3 is TGCGCCAGCAGCTTGGTGGCCGAATACGAGCAGTACTTC. Translation gives CASSLVAEYEQYF.

This clonotype came up many times. At one end the junction does not follow the germline gene, possibly because of a read error. The chain links TRBV7-9 to TRBJ2-7; 8 positions agree with TRBD2. This CDR3 has 13 amino acids. CDR1 and CDR2 from the germline V gene are SEHNR and FQNEAQ (reference sequence). The CDR3 nucleotides are TGCATAGGTCGGAGCGGGAGAGGCGTCGAGCAGTACTTC. The encoded protein is CIGRSGRGVEQYF.

This clonotype showed up many times. The chain has TRBV12-3 or TRBV12-4 and TRBJ2-7, with 10 bases that match TRBD1. The CDR3 contains 16 residues. The V gene end was trimmed by 5 bases and the J gene end by 4 bases; junction bases not matched to a gene: 11. The CDR3: CASSPSRDRGAYEQYF. DNA for the CDR3: TGTGCCAGCAGTCCAAGCCGGGACAGGGGCGCATACGAGCAGTACTTC.

This clonotype was counted between two and nine times. Possible read error: a much larger clone is one base away. This rearrangement joins TRBV12-3 or TRBV12-4 to TRBJ2-1; D uncertain. V was cut by 7 bases and J by 12 bases, with 25 bases left in between. This CDR3 has 15 amino acids. Here the CDR3 DNA reads TGTGCCAGCAACATGGGTGAGGCTCGGAGCCATGGGCAGTTCTTC. This sequence encodes CASNMGEARSHGQFF.

This clonotype was seen more than once but under ten times. This sequence joins TRBV28 and TRBJ1-1, with D perhaps matching TRBD1 (5 bases). Trimming shortened V by 8 bases and J by 4 bases, and 17 bases separated the two germline ends. CDR1 MDHEN and CDR2 SYDVKM come from the germline V gene. The CDR3 covers 14 residues. Here the CDR3 reads CASRSYRGGTEAFF. CDR3 sequence (DNA): TGTGCCAGCCGATCCTACCGGGGGGGCACTGAAGCTTTCTTT.

Here the CDR3 reads CASSLYAVSSYNEQFF. CDR3 coding DNA: TGTGCCAGCAGTTTATACGCAGTGAGCTCCTACAATGAGCAGTTCTTC. This chain joins TRBV27 and TRBJ2-1; D ambiguous. Germline CDR1 MNHEY, CDR2 SMNVEV (reference sequence). The CDR3 totals 16 residues. V was shortened by 1 base and J by 0 bases, with 10 bases between the two germline ends.

In its sample, this clonotype was seen many times. V gene TRBV28 combines with J gene TRBJ2-1; the D gene is possibly TRBD1 (6 bases). The CDR3 runs 15 residues. CDR1 and CDR2 (germline): MDHEN, SYDVKM. Between the trimmed V and J ends, which lost 8 bases and 5 bases, there was a span of 19 bases. The CDR3 nucleotides read TGTGCCAGCCCACAGCCGCGGGCAGGGGACAATGAGCAGTTCTTC. Its translation is CASPQPRAGDNEQFF.

This chain links TRBV28 with TRBJ2-7; D is possibly TRBD1 (6 bases). This CDR3 spans 17 amino acids. V gave up 4 bases and J gave up 1 base, with 20 bases separating them. In germline, CDR1 is MDHEN, CDR2 SYDVKM. The CDR3 DNA follows: TGTGCCAGCAGTTCCCTCCCCTGGGAAAGGGGGTCCTACGAGCAGTACTTC. This encodes CASSSLPWERGSYEQYF.

This clonotype was detected only a few times. The chain is built from TRBV10-3 and TRBJ1-4; 8 bases line up with TRBD1. CDR3 size: 13 residues. CDR1 ENHRY and CDR2 SYGVKD come from the germline V gene. Germline trimming cut 10 bases from V and 7 bases from J; bases unmatched to any gene: 8. CDR3 protein: CATADRVFEKLFF. The CDR3 DNA sequence: TGTGCCACGGCGGACAGGGTGTTTGAAAAACTGTTTTTT.

This clonotype was observed many times. The V call is TRBV11-2, the J call TRBJ2-3, with 7 positions matching TRBD1. CDR1 and CDR2 from the germline V gene are SGHAT and FQNNGV. CDR3 length: 16 residues. V was clipped by 7 bases and J by 2 bases; unmatched bases: 12. CDR3 coding DNA: TGTGCCAGCATCAGAGAGGGGGCGGGCTTCACAGATACGCAGTATTTT. This encodes CASIREGAGFTDTQYF.

At least ten counts were recorded for this clonotype. The J gene is TRBJ1-2, the V gene TRBV18, with a tentative D call TRBD1 (6 bases). CDR3 length equals 12 residues. Trimming took off 8 bases at V and 5 bases at J, with 12 bases between the two ends. Germline V gene data show CDR1 as KGHSH and CDR2 as LQKENI. CDR3 in DNA: TGTGCCAGCAGTTATCAGGGGTATGGCTACACCTTC. It encodes CASSYQGYGYTF.

The chain combines TRBV7-2 with TRBJ1-1; 8 bases are shared with TRBD1. The germline gives CDR1 SGHTA, CDR2 FQGNSA. There are 16 residues in the CDR3. The V segment lost 3 bases and the J segment 1 base; nucleotides outside the gene matches: 7. The CDR3 reads CASSFPRTGRNTEAFF. CDR3 DNA sequence: TGTGCCAGCAGCTTCCCGAGGACAGGGAGGAACACTGAAGCTTTCTTT.

This clonotype was recorded at least ten times. This chain links TRBV29-1 with TRBJ2-5; 14 bases map to TRBD2. Trimming cost V 3 bases and J 5 bases; bases outside gene matches: 8. The CDR3 is 16 residues long. Germline V CDR1 and CDR2: SQVTM, ANQGSEA. The CDR3 sequence: CSVDPRLAGGEETQYF. The CDR3 DNA sequence: TGCAGCGTTGACCCCCGACTAGCGGGAGGGGAGGAGACCCAGTACTTC. Full variable domain (rest looked up from reference TRBV29-1 and TRBJ2-5): SAVISQKPSRDICQRGTSLTIQCQVDSQVTMMFWYRQQPGQSLTLIATANQGSEATYESGFVIDKFPISRPNLTFSTLTVSNMSPEDSSIYLCSVDPRLAGGEETQYFGPGTRLLVL.

This clonotype was detected many times. V and J are TRBV12-3 or TRBV12-4 and TRBJ1-2, with TRBD1 identical over 9 bases. This CDR3 is built from 18 residues. J lost 7 bases, V lost 6 bases, and 21 bases had no gene match. The CDR3 spells CASRARLGQGFLQGGYTF. For the CDR3, the DNA is TGTGCCAGCAGGGCCCGGCTGGGACAGGGCTTCCTGCAAGGTGGCTACACCTTC.

The table lists this clonotype with many counts. The rearrangement uses TRBV15 and TRBJ2-1; a possible D gene is TRBD1 (6 bases). V was shortened by 5 bases and J by 2 bases, with 13 bases between the two germline ends. Germline V lookup: CDR1 LNHNV, CDR2 YYDKDF (reference sequence). This CDR3 comprises 15 residues. This CDR3 is CATSQQGLTYNEQFF. CDR3 nucleotides: TGTGCCACCAGCCAACAGGGATTAACCTACAATGAGCAGTTCTTC.